The clone carrying this T cell receptor beta chain was recorded only once. No antigen is known for it. The sample comes from a study of a mutant IDH1 vaccine in newly diagnosed glioma. Study information: The start of vaccination came 4-6 weeks after radiotherapy alone, or with temozolomide cycles. Of treated patients, roughly 62% were men and 37.5% women, averaging around 40 years. Therapy received beforehand was radiotherapy, temozolomide, or both, with most patients given both.

Here immunoSEQ multiplex PCR was the method, and the copy in TCRdb shows in-frame clones only, minus some. This table has 41,000 or so clones, 75% to 90% appearing once. The time point was: week 35, safety follow-up. The vaccine gave 300 ug of a 20-mer mutant IDH1 peptide subcutaneously per dose. Unmatched junction bases numbered 7, after V lost 5 bases and J lost 4 bases. Looked up from germline, CDR1 is LNHDA and CDR2 is SQIVND (reference sequence). The CDR3 is made up of 17 amino acids. The V and J genes are TRBV19 and TRBJ2-6; 11 bases align to TRBD1. This clonotype was obtained from a middle-aged man with glioma. Source: PBMCs, taken from a glioma patient whose treatment included an IDH1 peptide vaccine. The CDR3 protein is CASSWDRGSTGANVLTF. For the CDR3, the DNA is TGTGCCAGTAGTTGGGACAGGGGGAGCACCGGGGCCAACGTCCTGACTTTC. The variable domain in full, with the rest retrieved from reference TRBV19 and TRBJ2-6, is DGGITQSPKYLFRKEGQNVTLSCEQNLNHDAMYWYRQDPGQGLRLIYYSQIVNDFQKGDIAEGYSVSREKKESFPLTVTSAQKNPTAFYLCASSWDRGSTGANVLTFGAGSRLTVL.